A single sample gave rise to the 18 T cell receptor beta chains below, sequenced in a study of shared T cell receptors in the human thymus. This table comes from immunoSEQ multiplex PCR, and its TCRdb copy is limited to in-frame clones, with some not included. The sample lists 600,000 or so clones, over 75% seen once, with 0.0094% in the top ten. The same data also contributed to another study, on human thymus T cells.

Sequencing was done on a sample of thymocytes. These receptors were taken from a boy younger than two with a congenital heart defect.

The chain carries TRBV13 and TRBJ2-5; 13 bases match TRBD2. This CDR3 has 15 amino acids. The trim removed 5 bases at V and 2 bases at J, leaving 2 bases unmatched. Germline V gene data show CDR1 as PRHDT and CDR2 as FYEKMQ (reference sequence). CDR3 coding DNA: TGTGCCAGCAGCGGGACTAGCGGGGTTCAAGAGACCCAGTACTTC. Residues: CASSGTSGVQETQYF.

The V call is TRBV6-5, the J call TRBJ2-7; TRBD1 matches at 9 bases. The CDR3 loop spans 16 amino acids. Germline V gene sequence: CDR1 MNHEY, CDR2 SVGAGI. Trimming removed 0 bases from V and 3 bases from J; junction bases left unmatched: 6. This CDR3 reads CASSYSSSTGGYEQYF. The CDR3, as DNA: TGTGCCAGCAGTTACTCTTCATCGACAGGGGGCTACGAGCAGTACTTC.

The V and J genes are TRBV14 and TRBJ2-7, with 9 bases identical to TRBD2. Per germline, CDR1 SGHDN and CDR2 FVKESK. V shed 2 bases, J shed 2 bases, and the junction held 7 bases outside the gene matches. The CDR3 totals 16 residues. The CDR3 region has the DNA TGTGCCAGCAGCCAACCCCGGACTAGCGACCCCTACGAGCAGTACTTC. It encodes CASSQPRTSDPYEQYF.

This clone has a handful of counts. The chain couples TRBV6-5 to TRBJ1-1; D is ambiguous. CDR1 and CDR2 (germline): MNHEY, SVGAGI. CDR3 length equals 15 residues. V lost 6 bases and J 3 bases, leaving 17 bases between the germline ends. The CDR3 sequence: CASSPGRGGYTEAFF. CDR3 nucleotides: TGTGCCAGCAGCCCAGGTAGAGGAGGGTACACTGAAGCTTTCTTT.

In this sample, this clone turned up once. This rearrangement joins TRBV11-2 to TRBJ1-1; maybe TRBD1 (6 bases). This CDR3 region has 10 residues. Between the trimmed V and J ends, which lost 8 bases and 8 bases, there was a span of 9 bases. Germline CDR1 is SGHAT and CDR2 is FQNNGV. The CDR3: CASGTNEAFF. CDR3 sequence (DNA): TGTGCCAGCGGGACAAACGAAGCTTTCTTT. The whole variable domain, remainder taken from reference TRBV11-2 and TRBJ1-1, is EAGVAQSPRYKIIEKRQSVAFWCNPISGHATLYWYQQILGQGPKLLIQFQNNGVVDDSQLPKDRFSAERLKGVDSTLKIQPAKLEDSAVYLCASGTNEAFFGQGTRLTVV.

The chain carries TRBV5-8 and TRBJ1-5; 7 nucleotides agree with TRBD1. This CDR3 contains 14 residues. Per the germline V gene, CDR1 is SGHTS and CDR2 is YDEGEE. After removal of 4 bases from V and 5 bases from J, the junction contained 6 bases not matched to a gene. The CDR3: CASSADRRYQPQHF. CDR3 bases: TGTGCCAGCAGCGCGGACAGGCGTTATCAGCCCCAGCATTTT. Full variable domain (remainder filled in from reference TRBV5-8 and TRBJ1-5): EAGVTQSPTHLIKTRGQQATLRCSPISGHTSVYWYQQALGLGLQFLLWYDEGEERNRGNFPPRFSGRQFPNYSSELNVNALELEDSALYLCASSADRRYQPQHFGDGTRLSIL.

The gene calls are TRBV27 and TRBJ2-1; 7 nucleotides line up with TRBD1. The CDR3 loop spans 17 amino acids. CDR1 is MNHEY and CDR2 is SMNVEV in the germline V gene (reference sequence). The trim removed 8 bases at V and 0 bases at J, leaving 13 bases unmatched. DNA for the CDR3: TGTGCCAGCTGGAACTTGCCGGGACAGAGCTCCTACAATGAGCAGTTCTTC. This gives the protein CASWNLPGQSSYNEQFF.

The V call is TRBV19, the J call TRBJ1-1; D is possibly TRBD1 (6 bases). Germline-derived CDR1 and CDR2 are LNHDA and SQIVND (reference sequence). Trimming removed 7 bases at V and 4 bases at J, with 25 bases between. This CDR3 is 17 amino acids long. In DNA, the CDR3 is TGTGCCAGTACCGTCCTGTGGGTCGGGGGGCACGTCACTGAAGCTTTCTTT. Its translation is CASTVLWVGGHVTEAFF.

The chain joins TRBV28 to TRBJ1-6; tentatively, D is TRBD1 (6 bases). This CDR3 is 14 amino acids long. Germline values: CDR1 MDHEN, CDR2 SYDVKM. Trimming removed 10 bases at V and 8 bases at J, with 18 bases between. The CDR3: CATLDRRGDSPLHF. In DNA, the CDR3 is TGTGCCACCCTAGACCGCAGGGGAGATTCACCCCTCCACTTT. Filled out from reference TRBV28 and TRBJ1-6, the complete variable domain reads DVKVTQSSRYLVKRTGEKVFLECVQDMDHENMFWYRQDPGLGLRLIYFSYDVKMKEKGDIPEGYSVSREKKERFSLILESASTNQTSMYLCATLDRRGDSPLHFGNGTRLTVT.

CDR3: CASRARDRDQPQHF. CDR3 coding DNA: TGTGCCAGCAGGGCCCGGGACAGGGATCAGCCCCAGCATTTT. This chain connects TRBV28 to TRBJ1-5; 9 nucleotides align to TRBD1. Germline V gene data show CDR1 as MDHEN and CDR2 as SYDVKM. Trimming cost V 6 bases and J 5 bases; bases outside gene matches: 5. CDR3 length: 14 amino acids.

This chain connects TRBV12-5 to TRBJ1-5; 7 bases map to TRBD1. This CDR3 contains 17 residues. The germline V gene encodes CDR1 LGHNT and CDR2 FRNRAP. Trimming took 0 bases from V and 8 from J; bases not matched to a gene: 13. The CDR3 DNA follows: TGTGCTAGTGGTTTGGTGCGGGTGACAGGGAAGGTGGAGCCCCAGCATTTT. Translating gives CASGLVRVTGKVEPQHF.

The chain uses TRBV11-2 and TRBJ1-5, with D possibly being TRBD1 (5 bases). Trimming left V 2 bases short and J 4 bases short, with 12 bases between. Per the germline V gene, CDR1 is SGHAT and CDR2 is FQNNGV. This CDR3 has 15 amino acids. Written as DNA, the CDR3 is TGTGCCAGCAGCTTATACCCAGGGAGGAATCAGCCCCAGCATTTT. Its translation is CASSLYPGRNQPQHF. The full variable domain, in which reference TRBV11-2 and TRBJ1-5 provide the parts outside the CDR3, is EAGVAQSPRYKIIEKRQSVAFWCNPISGHATLYWYQQILGQGPKLLIQFQNNGVVDDSQLPKDRFSAERLKGVDSTLKIQPAKLEDSAVYLCASSLYPGRNQPQHFGDGTRLSIL.

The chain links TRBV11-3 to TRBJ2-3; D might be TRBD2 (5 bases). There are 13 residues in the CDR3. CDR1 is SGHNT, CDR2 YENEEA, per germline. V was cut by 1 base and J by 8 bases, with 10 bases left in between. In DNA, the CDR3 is TGTGCCAGCAGCTTAGGGGAGTCGTTTACGCAGTATTTT. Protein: CASSLGESFTQYF.

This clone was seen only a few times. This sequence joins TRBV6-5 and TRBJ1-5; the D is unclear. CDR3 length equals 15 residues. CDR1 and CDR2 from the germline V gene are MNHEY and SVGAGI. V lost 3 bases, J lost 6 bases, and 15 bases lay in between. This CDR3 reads CASSYSVPRGQPQHF. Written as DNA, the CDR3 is TGTGCCAGCAGTTATTCGGTCCCCCGGGGTCAGCCCCAGCATTTT.

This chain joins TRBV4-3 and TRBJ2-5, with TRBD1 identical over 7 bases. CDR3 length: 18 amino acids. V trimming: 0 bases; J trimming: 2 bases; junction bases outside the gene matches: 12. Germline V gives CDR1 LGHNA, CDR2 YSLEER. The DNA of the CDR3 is TGCGCCAGCAGCCAAGATCGAGGTTTCGGGACAGCACAAGAGACCCAGTACTTC. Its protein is CASSQDRGFGTAQETQYF.

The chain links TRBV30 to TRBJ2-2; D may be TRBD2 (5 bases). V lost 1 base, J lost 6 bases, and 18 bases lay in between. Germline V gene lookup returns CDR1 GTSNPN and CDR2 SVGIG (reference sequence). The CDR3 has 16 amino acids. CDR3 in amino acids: CAWSAPAGRDAGELFF. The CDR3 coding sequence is TGTGCCTGGAGTGCACCTGCGGGCCGCGACGCCGGGGAGCTGTTTTTT.

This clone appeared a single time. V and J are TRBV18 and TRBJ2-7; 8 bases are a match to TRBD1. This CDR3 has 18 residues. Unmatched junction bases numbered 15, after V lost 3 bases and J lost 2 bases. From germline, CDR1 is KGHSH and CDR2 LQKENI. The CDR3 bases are TGTGCCAGCTCACCGGAGACAGGGGTCGCAACGGGTACCTACGAGCAGTACTTC. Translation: CASSPETGVATGTYEQYF.

CDR3 bases: TGTGCCAGCAGCTTGGGGTCGGGGGGAGCCTACGAGCAGTACTTC. This codes for CASSLGSGGAYEQYF. The chain links TRBV5-4 to TRBJ2-7; 7 bases fit TRBD2. Germline CDR1 and CDR2: SGHNT and YYREEE (reference sequence). J was trimmed by 2 bases and V by 0 bases; bases with no gene match: 5. This CDR3 spans 15 amino acids. Filled out from reference TRBV5-4 and TRBJ2-7, the complete variable domain reads ETGVTQSPTHLIKTRGQQVTLRCSSQSGHNTVSWYQQALGQGPQFIFQYYREEENGRGNFPPRFSGLQFPNYSSELNVNALELDDSALYLCASSLGSGGAYEQYFGPGTRLTVT.